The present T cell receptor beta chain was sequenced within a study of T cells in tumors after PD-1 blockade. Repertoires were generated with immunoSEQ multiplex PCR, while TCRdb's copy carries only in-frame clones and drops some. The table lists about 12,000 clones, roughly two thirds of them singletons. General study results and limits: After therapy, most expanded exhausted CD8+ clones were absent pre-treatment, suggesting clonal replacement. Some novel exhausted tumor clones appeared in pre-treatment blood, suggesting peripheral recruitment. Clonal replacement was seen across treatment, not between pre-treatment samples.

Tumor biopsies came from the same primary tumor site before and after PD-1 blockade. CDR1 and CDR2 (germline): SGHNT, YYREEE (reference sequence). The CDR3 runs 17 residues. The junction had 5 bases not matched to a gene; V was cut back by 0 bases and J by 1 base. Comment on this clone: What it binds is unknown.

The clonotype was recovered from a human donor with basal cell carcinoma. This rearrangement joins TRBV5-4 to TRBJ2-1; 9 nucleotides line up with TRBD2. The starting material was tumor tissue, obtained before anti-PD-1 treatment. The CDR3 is CASSLASGAESYNEQFF. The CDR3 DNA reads TGTGCCAGCAGCTTGGCTAGCGGGGCTGAATCCTACAATGAGCAGTTCTTC. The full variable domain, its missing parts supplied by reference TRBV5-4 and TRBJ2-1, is ETGVTQSPTHLIKTRGQQVTLRCSSQSGHNTVSWYQQALGQGPQFIFQYYREEENGRGNFPPRFSGLQFPNYSSELNVNALELDDSALYLCASSLASGAESYNEQFFGPGTRLTVL.